The T cell receptor (beta chain) under discussion was sequenced for a study of response to subunit inactivated influenza vaccine. Study-level points and caveats: The authors offered the suggestion that each seasonal influenza vaccination recruits few new T cells.

TCRdb ran MiXCR on the RT-PCR reads and lists one entry per CDR3 protein. Among about 500,000 distinct CDR3 sequences listed, approximately 15% were seen once. Germline V CDR1 and CDR2: ENHRY, SYGVKD. The CDR3 totals 15 residues. J gave up 0 bases and V 10 bases, and 10 bases lay outside the gene matches. This clonotype has more than one count but fewer than ten. The target antigen is unknown. The rearrangement joins TRBV10-3 to TRBJ2-7; 9 bases map to TRBD2. This sample comprised CD4+ T cells sorted from PBMCs, obtained around 25 months after vaccination. This receptor was obtained from a man between 50 and 69 years old who received an inactivated influenza vaccine. The CDR3 loop is CATTFGREGSYEQYF. The DNA for the CDR3 is TGTGCCACCACCTTTGGGCGGGAGGGCTCCTACGAGCAGTACTTC.